This entry lists 32 T cell receptor beta chains sequenced from one sample in a study of T cells in Graves' hyperthyroidism and ophthalmopathy. The investigators amplified TCR beta CDR3 regions from RNA transcripts. The TCR CDR3 was amplified in a first-round RT-PCR using the HTBI primer set. TCRdb re-analysed the multiplex PCR reads in MiXCR, keeping a single row per CDR3 protein. This sample has about 610,000 distinct CDR3 sequences, with approximately 16% found just once. What was sequenced was blood. These receptors all come from a woman in her 40s with Graves' ophthalmopathy.

This sequence joins TRBV20-1 and TRBJ2-1; 8 nucleotides agree with TRBD2. This CDR3 region has 15 residues. The V segment lost 4 bases and the J segment 3 bases; nucleotides outside the gene matches: 8. Germline V CDR1 and CDR2: DFQATT, SNEGSKA (reference sequence). CDR3 sequence (DNA): TGCAGTGCTACACCTCGCGGGAGGTACTACAATGAGCAGTTCTTC. This encodes CSATPRGRYYNEQFF.

As to this clonotype: This may come from a read error, since a much larger clone is one base off. V usage is TRBV28 and J usage is TRBJ1-5, with a tentative D call TRBD1 (6 bases). The CDR3 runs to 15 residues. The germline V gene encodes CDR1 MDHEN and CDR2 SYDVKM. V lost 1 base, J lost 6 bases, and 13 bases lay in between. The CDR3 is CASSLSTGLSQPQHF. The CDR3 DNA is TGTGCCAGCAGTTTATCAACAGGGCTCAGTCAGCCCCAGCATTTT.

This clonotype was recorded many times. CDR3 coding DNA: TGTGCCAGCAGCCCCGGGGCGAGTAACTATGGCTACACCTTC. It is translated as CASSPGASNYGYTF. V and J are TRBV13 and TRBJ1-2; D possibly corresponds to TRBD1 (5 bases). The CDR3 spans 14 residues. From germline, CDR1 is PRHDT and CDR2 FYEKMQ (reference sequence). Trimming left V 5 bases short and J 1 base short, with 11 bases between.

This chain connects TRBV5-5 to TRBJ2-5; no definite D call. The length of the CDR3 is 14 residues. Germline values: CDR1 SGHKS, CDR2 YYEKEE (reference sequence). Trimming shortened V by 1 base and J by 5 bases, and 12 bases separated the two germline ends. The CDR3 spells CASSLRWQEETQYF. CDR3 in DNA: TGTGCCAGCAGCTTGAGGTGGCAGGAGGAGACCCAGTACTTC.

This clonotype appeared many times. As DNA, the CDR3 is TGTGCCAGCCTGGGAGTTGATACGCAGTATTTT. As protein: CASLGVDTQYF. The gene calls are TRBV28 and TRBJ2-3; tentatively, D is TRBD2 (5 bases). Trimming stripped 8 bases from V and 6 bases from J, with 9 bases between. Looked up from germline, CDR1 is MDHEN and CDR2 is SYDVKM. This CDR3 comprises 11 residues.

This clonotype was observed once. The chain couples TRBV6-5 to TRBJ2-1, with TRBD1 matching over 9 bases. The CDR3 loop spans 15 amino acids. In germline, CDR1 is MNHEY, CDR2 SVGAGI. Trimming took 2 bases from V and 2 from J; bases not matched to a gene: 1. Here the CDR3 DNA reads TGTGCCAGCAGTTACCGGGACAGGGCCTACAATGAGCAGTTCTTC. This sequence encodes CASSYRDRAYNEQFF.

This clonotype was observed at least ten times. The chain couples TRBV28 to TRBJ2-7; 10 positions agree with TRBD2. V gave up 8 bases and J gave up 5 bases; unmatched junction bases: 6. The CDR3 consists of 13 residues. From germline, CDR1 is MDHEN and CDR2 SYDVKM. CDR3 sequence reads: CASLPSGSHEQYF. CDR3 nucleotides: TGTGCCAGCTTGCCTAGCGGGAGCCACGAGCAGTACTTC.

This clonotype was seen a handful of times. V usage is TRBV7-6 and J usage is TRBJ1-4; 10 bases line up with TRBD1. The trim removed 0 bases at V and 5 bases at J, leaving 9 bases unmatched. The CDR3 is made up of 18 amino acids. Looked up from germline, CDR1 is SGHVS and CDR2 is FNYEAQ. The CDR3 protein is CASSLALIPGQGNEKLFF. As DNA, the CDR3 is TGTGCCAGCAGCTTAGCGTTAATTCCGGGACAGGGGAATGAAAAACTGTTTTTT.

This clonotype has at least ten counts. V gene TRBV7-9 combines with J gene TRBJ2-1; 8 bases agree with TRBD1. V was pared by 1 base and J by 6 bases, with 11 bases of the junction left unmatched. The CDR3 is 17 amino acids. Looked up from germline, CDR1 is SEHNR and CDR2 is FQNEAQ (reference sequence). The chain's CDR3 is CASSLGQGAPTLNEQFF. The CDR3 nucleotides read TGTGCCAGCAGCTTAGGTCAGGGGGCACCCACCCTCAATGAGCAGTTCTTC.

This clonotype was detected many times. The genes are TRBV3-1 and TRBJ2-1, with D perhaps matching TRBD2 (6 bases). Germline V CDR1 and CDR2: LGHDT, YNNKEL (reference sequence). The V and J ends lost 4 bases and 2 bases respectively, with 12 bases between them. The length of the CDR3 is 15 residues. CDR3 loop: CASSRPGVPYNEQFF. CDR3 DNA: TGTGCCAGCAGCCGGCCGGGGGTCCCCTACAATGAGCAGTTCTTC.

This clonotype was found many times. V gene TRBV7-2 combines with J gene TRBJ2-1; D tentatively reads TRBD1 or TRBD2 (5 bases each). Germline V gene lookup returns CDR1 SGHTA and CDR2 FQGNSA. This CDR3 region has 15 residues. V was shortened by 4 bases and J by 10 bases, with 20 bases between the two germline ends. This CDR3 is CASSSLSAGHREQFF. Written as DNA, the CDR3 is TGTGCCAGCAGCTCCCTCAGCGCGGGCCACAGGGAGCAGTTCTTC.

This clonotype was detected many times. The V and J genes are TRBV28 and TRBJ2-7; unclear D gene. V lost 6 bases and J 3 bases, leaving 9 bases between the germline ends. The CDR3 is made up of 12 amino acids. Germline CDR1 reads MDHEN; CDR2 reads SYDVKM. The CDR3 DNA follows: TGTGCCAGCAGCCAAGATAACTACGAGCAGTACTTC. Protein: CASSQDNYEQYF.

The rearrangement links TRBV6-1 to TRBJ2-5; D may match TRBD1 or TRBD2 (5 bases each). The CDR3 sequence is 15 residues long. V was pared by 5 bases and J by 1 base, with 14 bases between. Germline V gives CDR1 MNHNS, CDR2 SASEGT. The CDR3 DNA reads TGTGCCAGCAGTAAGACTCTGGGACGCCAAGAGACCCAGTACTTC. As protein: CASSKTLGRQETQYF.

The J gene is TRBJ2-5, the V gene TRBV3-1, with 10 bases fitting TRBD2. After removal of 3 bases from V and 4 bases from J, the junction contained 8 bases not matched to a gene. CDR1 is LGHDT, CDR2 YNNKEL, per germline (reference sequence). The CDR3 sequence is 16 residues long. In nucleotides, the CDR3 is TGTGCCAGCAGCCAGGCTAGCGGGGGCCTCCGAGAGACCCAGTACTTC. This codes for CASSQASGGLRETQYF.

This rearrangement joins TRBV7-8 to TRBJ1-3; no reliable D call. Germline V gene sequence: CDR1 SGHVS, CDR2 FQNEAQ. V lost 1 base to trimming and J lost 2 bases, with 6 bases between them. The CDR3 sequence is 14 residues long. The CDR3: CASSLGSAGNTIYF. In nucleotides, the CDR3 is TGTGCCAGCAGCTTAGGGTCTGCTGGAAACACCATATATTTT. The entire variable domain, with the rest obtained from reference TRBV7-8 and TRBJ1-3, is as follows: GAGVSQSPRYKVAKRGQDVALRCDPISGHVSLFWYQQALGQGPEFLTYFQNEAQLDKSGLPSDRFFAERPEGSVSTLKIQRTQQEDSAVYLCASSLGSAGNTIYFGEGSWLTVV.

The J gene is TRBJ2-3, the V gene TRBV19; D is ambiguous. Per germline, CDR1 LNHDA and CDR2 SQIVND (reference sequence). V lost 2 bases to trimming and J lost 6 bases, with 24 bases between them. The CDR3 sequence is 18 residues long. The DNA for the CDR3 is TGTGCCAGTAGTATAACGTTATTTGCAGGACGGCAGGCTGATACGCAGTATTTT. It specifies CASSITLFAGRQADTQYF.

This clonotype showed up many times. The chain joins TRBV28 to TRBJ2-3; D is uncertain. Trimming pared 4 bases from V and 3 bases from J, leaving 17 bases between. Germline assignment: CDR1 MDHEN and CDR2 SYDVKM. CDR3 size: 16 residues. The CDR3 DNA is TGTGCCAGCAGTTCCCCCCGACACGTTCTAACAGATACGCAGTATTTT. This sequence encodes CASSSPRHVLTDTQYF.

In its sample, this clonotype was seen many times. The genes are TRBV28 and TRBJ2-1; 7 bases match TRBD1. V gave up 3 bases and J gave up 10 bases; unmatched junction bases: 6. Germline V gene lookup returns CDR1 MDHEN and CDR2 SYDVKM. The CDR3 sequence is 13 residues long. Here the CDR3 DNA reads TGTGCCAGCAGTTTCCACAGGACAGGCGAGCAGTTCTTC. Translation: CASSFHRTGEQFF.

This chain links TRBV6-5 with TRBJ1-6; D perhaps matches TRBD1 (5 bases). CDR3 length equals 16 residues. V gave up 0 bases and J gave up 4 bases, with 10 bases separating them. Per germline, CDR1 MNHEY and CDR2 SVGAGI. This CDR3 reads CASSYSEGLYNSPLHF. For the CDR3, the DNA is TGTGCCAGCAGTTACTCCGAGGGGTTGTATAATTCACCCCTCCACTTT.

This clonotype was seen a few times. J is TRBJ1-1 and V is TRBV11-2, with D maybe TRBD1 (5 bases). The CDR3 runs to 13 residues. Trimming pared 4 bases from V and 4 bases from J, leaving 10 bases between. Germline V gene lookup returns CDR1 SGHAT and CDR2 FQNNGV. The DNA for the CDR3 is TGTGCCAGCAGCTCCAGGGTTCTCACTGAAGCTTTCTTT. It translates to CASSSRVLTEAFF. The full variable domain, rest sourced from reference TRBV11-2 and TRBJ1-1, is EAGVAQSPRYKIIEKRQSVAFWCNPISGHATLYWYQQILGQGPKLLIQFQNNGVVDDSQLPKDRFSAERLKGVDSTLKIQPAKLEDSAVYLCASSSRVLTEAFFGQGTRLTVV.

This clonotype was counted ten times or more. The chain recombines TRBV5-1 with TRBJ2-7, with D uncertain. V lost 0 bases and J 7 bases, leaving 17 bases between the germline ends. Germline CDR1 SGHRS, CDR2 YFSETQ. The CDR3 has 15 residues. The CDR3 is CASSLDPDVGEEQYF. For the CDR3, the DNA is TGCGCCAGCAGCTTGGACCCCGACGTAGGTGAAGAGCAGTACTTC.

This clonotype has ten or more counts. The chain carries TRBV10-3 and TRBJ2-3; TRBD1 matches at 12 bases. This CDR3 is 15 amino acids long. J lost 7 bases, V lost 4 bases, and 6 bases had no gene match. The germline V gene has CDR1 ENHRY and CDR2 SYGVKD. The DNA for the CDR3 is TGTGCCATCAGTGGAGCGGGACAGGGGGCGAATACGCAGTATTTT. This gives the protein CAISGAGQGANTQYF.

In this sample, this clonotype turned up a few times. The V and J genes are TRBV6-1 and TRBJ1-5; unclear D gene. This CDR3 has 17 residues. The germline CDR1 and CDR2 sequences are MNHNS and SASEGT. V was shortened by 3 bases and J by 1 base, with 16 bases between the two germline ends. The CDR3 loop is CASSEGYRGPSNQPQHF. The DNA for the CDR3 is TGTGCCAGCAGTGAGGGTTATAGAGGACCAAGCAATCAGCCCCAGCATTTT.

This clonotype was counted ten times or more. The rearrangement uses TRBV6-1 and TRBJ2-3; TRBD2 agrees at 8 bases. The junction had 12 bases not matched to a gene; V was cut back by 9 bases and J by 4 bases. In germline, CDR1 is MNHNS, CDR2 SASEGT. The CDR3 is 15 residues long. CDR3 residues: CASLLGGGAADTQYF. The CDR3 DNA sequence: TGTGCCAGTCTCCTCGGGGGGGGGGCCGCAGATACGCAGTATTTT.

This clonotype has a count of ten or more. This chain links TRBV28 with TRBJ2-5, with D maybe TRBD1 (5 bases). CDR3 length: 14 amino acids. V was clipped by 10 bases and J by 1 base, with 16 bases between them. Germline V gene sequence: CDR1 MDHEN, CDR2 SYDVKM. The CDR3 region is CATLEVGVQETQYF. CDR3 DNA sequence: TGTGCCACCCTTGAAGTAGGGGTCCAAGAGACCCAGTACTTC.

This clonotype was detected only a few times. The CDR3 loop reads CAIIGNEDRGYGYTF. For the CDR3, the DNA is TGTGCCATCATTGGAAATGAGGACAGGGGTTATGGCTACACCTTC. The chain recombines TRBV10-3 with TRBJ1-2, with TRBD1 matching 9 bases. This CDR3 region has 15 residues. The V gene's germline CDR1 is ENHRY and CDR2 SYGVKD. V was clipped by 7 bases and J by 5 bases; unmatched bases: 11.

As regards this clonotype: A read error is possible here, since a much larger clone lies one base away. The rearrangement uses TRBV7-9 and TRBJ2-3, with 10 bases fitting TRBD2. The CDR3 extends over 16 amino acids. Unmatched junction bases numbered 7, after V lost 5 bases and J lost 2 bases. Germline CDR1 and CDR2: SEHNR and FQNEAQ (reference sequence). The CDR3 DNA follows: TGTGCCAGCAGCAAGGGACTAGCGACCAACACAGATACGCAGTATTTT. Encoded protein: CASSKGLATNTDTQYF.

This chain uses TRBV2 with TRBJ2-4, with D possibly being TRBD1 or TRBD2 (5 bases each). Trimming shortened V by 5 bases and J by 5 bases, and 10 bases separated the two germline ends. The V gene's germline CDR1 is SNHLY and CDR2 FYNNEI. This CDR3 has 13 amino acids. CDR3 nucleotide sequence: TGTGCCAGCAGTCAGGGACCAGAAAACATTCAGTACTTC. This codes for CASSQGPENIQYF.

This clonotype was picked up many times. The chain employs TRBV20-1 and TRBJ1-5; 9 positions agree with TRBD1. The CDR3 length is 13 residues. J was trimmed by 3 bases and V by 6 bases; bases with no gene match: 3. The germline CDR1 and CDR2 sequences are DFQATT and SNEGSKA (reference sequence). This CDR3 is CSARTGVNQPQHF. In DNA form, the CDR3 reads TGCAGTGCGAGGACAGGGGTCAATCAGCCCCAGCATTTT.

This clonotype was observed at least ten times. V and J are TRBV20-1 and TRBJ2-3; TRBD2 agrees at 11 bases. Germline loops: CDR1 DFQATT, CDR2 SNEGSKA (reference sequence). The V gene end was trimmed by 6 bases and the J gene end by 5 bases; junction bases not matched to a gene: 10. The CDR3 is 15 amino acids. CDR3 residues: CSAYLAGGPGDTQYF. The DNA of the CDR3 is TGCAGTGCGTATCTAGCGGGGGGACCCGGAGATACGCAGTATTTT.

The table lists this clonotype with a few counts. The V and J genes are TRBV12-3 or TRBV12-4 and TRBJ2-7, with 8 bases aligning to TRBD1. V lost 5 bases, J lost 9 bases, and 12 bases stayed unmatched. This CDR3 has 14 amino acids. This CDR3 is CASSPATGTGWQYF. The CDR3 DNA sequence: TGTGCCAGCAGTCCTGCTACCGGGACAGGATGGCAGTACTTC.

The V and J genes are TRBV2 and TRBJ2-2; TRBD1 agrees at 8 bases. CDR3 length: 16 amino acids. The V gene end was trimmed by 5 bases and the J gene end by 4 bases; junction bases not matched to a gene: 9. Germline CDR1 and CDR2: SNHLY and FYNNEI. CDR3 sequence: CASSRGQGRVTGELFF. Written as DNA, the CDR3 is TGTGCCAGCAGTCGCGGACAGGGAAGGGTCACCGGGGAGCTGTTTTTT.